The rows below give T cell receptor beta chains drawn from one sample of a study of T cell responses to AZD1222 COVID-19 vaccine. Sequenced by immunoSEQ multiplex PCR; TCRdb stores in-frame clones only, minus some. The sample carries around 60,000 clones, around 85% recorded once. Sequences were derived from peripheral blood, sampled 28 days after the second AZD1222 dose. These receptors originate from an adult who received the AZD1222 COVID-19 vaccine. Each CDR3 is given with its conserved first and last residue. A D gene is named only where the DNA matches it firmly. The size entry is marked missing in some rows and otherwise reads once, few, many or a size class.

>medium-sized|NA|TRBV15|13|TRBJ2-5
CATSRVGGETQYF
TGTGCCACCAGCAGAGTAGGAGGAGAGACCCAGTACTTC
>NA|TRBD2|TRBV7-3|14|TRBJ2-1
CASSLDGRNNEQFF
TGTGCCAGCAGCTTAGACGGGAGGAACAATGAGCAGTTCTTC
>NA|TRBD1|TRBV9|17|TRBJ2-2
CASSVGGRGTATGELFF
TGTGCCAGCAGCGTAGGAGGTAGGGGGACAGCCACCGGGGAGCTGTTTTTT
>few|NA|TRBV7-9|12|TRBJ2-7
CASRKPGDEQYF
TGTGCCAGCAGAAAACCGGGGGACGAGCAGTACTTC
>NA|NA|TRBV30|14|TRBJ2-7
CAWRPGRSSYEQYF
TGTGCCTGGCGACCGGGACGGAGCTCCTACGAGCAGTACTTC
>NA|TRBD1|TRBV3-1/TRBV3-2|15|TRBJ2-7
CASTDTRTGADEQYF
TGTGCCAGCACCGACACCCGGACAGGGGCTGACGAGCAGTACTTC
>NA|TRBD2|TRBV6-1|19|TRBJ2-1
CASSVTGTSGTGSYNEQFF
TGTGCCAGCAGTGTAACCGGGACTAGCGGGACGGGTTCCTACAATGAGCAGTTCTTC
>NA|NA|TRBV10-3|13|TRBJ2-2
CAISDRGTGELFF
TGTGCCATCAGTGACCGGGGGACCGGGGAGCTGTTTTTT
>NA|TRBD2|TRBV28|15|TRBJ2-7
CASRALAGGSYEQYF
TGTGCCAGCAGGGCACTAGCGGGAGGATCCTACGAGCAGTACTTC
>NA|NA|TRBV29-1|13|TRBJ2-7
CSVGSGRGYEQYF
TGCAGCGTTGGAAGTGGGAGAGGCTACGAGCAGTACTTC
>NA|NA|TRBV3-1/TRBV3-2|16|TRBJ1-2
CASSQGGQGSNYGYTF
TGTGCCAGCAGCCAAGGGGGCCAAGGGAGTAACTATGGCTACACCTTC
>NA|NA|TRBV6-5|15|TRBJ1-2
CASSARGDSAYGYTF
TGTGCCAGCAGCGCACGCGGAGACAGCGCCTATGGCTACACCTTC
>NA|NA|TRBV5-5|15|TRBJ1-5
CASSLTGMSTQPQHF
TGTGCCAGCAGCTTGACAGGGATGTCTACTCAGCCCCAGCATTTT
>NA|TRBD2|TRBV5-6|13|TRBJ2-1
CASSLGLAAGQFF
TGTGCCAGCAGCTTGGGACTAGCGGCGGGGCAGTTCTTC
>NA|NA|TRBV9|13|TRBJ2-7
CASSAKGNYEQYF
TGTGCCAGCAGCGCAAAAGGAAACTACGAGCAGTACTTC
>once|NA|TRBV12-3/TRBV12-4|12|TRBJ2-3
CASSLQLHYPYF
TGTGCCAGCAGTTTGCAGCTCCACTATCCGTATTTT
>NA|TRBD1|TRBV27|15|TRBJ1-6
CASSLSGTGNSPLHF
TGTGCCAGCAGTTTATCGGGGACAGGGAATTCACCCCTCCACTTT
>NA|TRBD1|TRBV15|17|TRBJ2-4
CATSREDRGLAKNIQYF
TGTGCCACCAGCAGAGAGGACAGGGGGCTAGCCAAAAACATTCAGTACTTC
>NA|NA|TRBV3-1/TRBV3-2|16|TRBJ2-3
CASSRSGHSSTDTQYF
TGTGCCAGCAGCCGAAGCGGGCACTCTAGCACAGATACGCAGTATTTT
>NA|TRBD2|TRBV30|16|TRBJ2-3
CAWTTGAGGTTDTQYF
TGTGCCTGGACGACTGGTGCGGGAGGGACCACAGATACGCAGTATTTT
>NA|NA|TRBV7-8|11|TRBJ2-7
CASSLDHEQYF
TGTGCCAGCAGCCTGGACCACGAGCAGTACTTC
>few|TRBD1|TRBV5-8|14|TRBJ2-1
CASSPGTGVDEQFF
TGTGCCAGCAGCCCCGGGACAGGGGTCGATGAGCAGTTCTTC
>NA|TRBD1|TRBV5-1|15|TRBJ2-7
CASSTTGTGAEEQYF
TGCGCCAGCAGCACAACCGGGACAGGGGCTGAGGAGCAGTACTTC
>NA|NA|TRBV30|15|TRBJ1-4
CAWAAGVATNEKLFF
TGTGCCTGGGCGGCGGGGGTTGCAACTAATGAAAAACTGTTTTTT
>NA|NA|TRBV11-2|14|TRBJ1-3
CASSPTYSGNTIYF
TGTGCCAGCAGCCCCACATACTCTGGAAACACCATATATTTT
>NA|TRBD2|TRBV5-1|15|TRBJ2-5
CASSSGGTPGETQYF
TGCGCCAGCAGCTCGGGGGGGACACCAGGGGAGACCCAGTACTTC
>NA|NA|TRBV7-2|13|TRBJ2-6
CASEISGANVLTF
TGTGCCAGTGAAATCTCTGGGGCCAACGTCCTGACTTTC
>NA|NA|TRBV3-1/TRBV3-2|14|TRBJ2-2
CASSQGGVTGELFF
TGTGCCAGCAGCCAAGGGGGGGTCACCGGGGAGCTGTTTTTT
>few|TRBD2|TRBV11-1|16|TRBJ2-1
CASSSGLAGGYNEQFF
TGTGCCAGCAGCTCTGGACTAGCGGGGGGATACAATGAGCAGTTCTTC
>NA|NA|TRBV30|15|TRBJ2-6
CAYSPGLGGANVLTF
TGTGCCTACTCACCAGGGCTGGGAGGGGCCAACGTCCTGACTTTC
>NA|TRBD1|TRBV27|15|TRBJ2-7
CASSFLDRGLYEQYF
TGTGCCAGCAGTTTCCTGGACAGGGGGCTGTACGAGCAGTACTTC
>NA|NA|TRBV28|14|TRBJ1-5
CASSSHRDSQPQHF
TGTGCCAGCAGTTCACACAGGGATAGTCAGCCCCAGCATTTT
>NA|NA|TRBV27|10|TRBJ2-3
CASRGNTQYF
TGTGCCAGCAGGGGGAATACGCAGTATTTT
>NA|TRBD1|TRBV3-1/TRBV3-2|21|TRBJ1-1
CASSHTLTTGVTLRMNTEAFF
TGTGCCAGCAGCCATACCTTAACGACAGGGGTAACCCTCAGAATGAACACTGAAGCTTTCTTT
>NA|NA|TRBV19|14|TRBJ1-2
CASSGRDQLRGYTF
TGTGCCAGTAGTGGCCGGGACCAACTGAGAGGCTACACCTTC
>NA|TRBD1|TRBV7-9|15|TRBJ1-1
CASRPDRGDGYGAFF
TGTGCTAGCAGACCAGACAGGGGAGATGGTTACGGAGCTTTCTTT
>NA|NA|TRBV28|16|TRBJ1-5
CASRLRGVYSNQPQHF
TGTGCCAGCCGCCTCCGGGGGGTTTATAGCAATCAGCCCCAGCATTTT
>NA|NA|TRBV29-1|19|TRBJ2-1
CSVVIPRRVVLAGDNEQFF
TGCAGCGTTGTTATACCCCGTCGGGTTGTACTAGCTGGAGACAATGAGCAGTTCTTC
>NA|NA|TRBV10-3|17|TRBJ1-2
CAISESLGSETNYGYTF
TGTGCCATCAGTGAGTCTTTGGGGTCCGAAACTAACTATGGCTACACCTTC